What follows are 28 T cell receptor beta chains derived from one specimen sequenced in a study of CD4+ T cells in melanoma. Sequenced by immunoSEQ multiplex PCR; TCRdb stores in-frame clones only, minus some. The data contain around 13,000 clones, about 74% of them seen just once; the ten biggest clones take up 15% to 20%. The material sequenced was cells from a culture (not recorded whether cultured in vitro). The receptors come from a human donor with melanoma.

The chain links TRBV9 to TRBJ1-2, with TRBD1 as a possible D gene (6 bases). CDR3 length: 13 residues. Per germline, CDR1 SGDLS and CDR2 YYNGEE. The germline V and J ends were trimmed by 2 bases and 3 bases, with 8 bases remaining between them. The CDR3 here is CASSVDSYYGYTF. The CDR3 DNA is TGTGCCAGCAGCGTGGACAGCTACTATGGCTACACCTTC.

The chain has TRBV5-6 and TRBJ2-2; unclear D gene. The CDR3 sequence is 17 residues long. The V end lost 2 bases, the J end lost 5 bases, and 19 bases lay between the germline ends. In germline, CDR1 is SGHDT, CDR2 YYEEEE. CDR3 loop: CASSFRTDSIRTGELFF. DNA for the CDR3: TGTGCCAGCAGCTTTAGAACAGATAGCATTAGGACCGGGGAGCTGTTTTTT.

This sequence joins TRBV6-5 and TRBJ1-6; D may be TRBD1 (5 bases). Germline lookup yields CDR1 MNHEY and CDR2 SVGAGI. The V and J ends lost 0 bases and 8 bases respectively, with 11 bases between them. CDR3 length: 15 residues. CDR3 region: CASSYSTGRDSPLHF. The CDR3 DNA is TGTGCCAGCAGTTACTCGACGGGCAGGGATTCACCCCTCCACTTT.

The V gene is TRBV2, the J gene TRBJ1-2; D is perhaps TRBD1 (5 bases). The CDR3 runs 13 residues. Trimming shortened V by 11 bases and J by 4 bases, and 17 bases separated the two germline ends. Germline values: CDR1 SNHLY, CDR2 FYNNEI. CDR3 coding DNA: TGTGCCGCGAGAGGGGCCAAAAGCTATGGCTACACCTTC. This gives the protein CAARGAKSYGYTF. The whole variable domain, remainder taken from reference TRBV2 and TRBJ1-2, is EPEVTQTPSHQVTQMGQEVILRCVPISNHLYFYWYRQILGQKVEFLVSFYNNEISEKSEIFDDQFSVERPDGSNFTLKIRSTKLEDSAMYFCAARGAKSYGYTFGSGTRLTVV.

The chain joins TRBV2 to TRBJ1-2; D is ambiguous. The CDR3 length is 13 residues. Trimming stripped 3 bases from V and 5 bases from J, with 10 bases between. The V gene's germline CDR1 is SNHLY and CDR2 FYNNEI. The CDR3 nucleotides read TGTGCCAGCAGTGAGGATAGGATATATGGCTACACCTTC. Residues: CASSEDRIYGYTF. Together with reference TRBV2 and TRBJ1-2, the CDR3 gives the full variable domain: EPEVTQTPSHQVTQMGQEVILRCVPISNHLYFYWYRQILGQKVEFLVSFYNNEISEKSEIFDDQFSVERPDGSNFTLKIRSTKLEDSAMYFCASSEDRIYGYTFGSGTRLTVV.

V gene TRBV5-8 combines with J gene TRBJ1-1; tentatively, D is TRBD1 (6 bases). Germline V CDR1 and CDR2: SGHTS, YDEGEE. The ends were cut back, 2 bases at V and 4 bases at J, with 12 bases in the middle. The CDR3 has 14 residues. DNA of the CDR3: TGTGCCAGCAGCTTACGGGGGCTGGGCACTGAAGCTTTCTTT. This sequence encodes CASSLRGLGTEAFF.

J is TRBJ1-3 and V is TRBV18; D unclear. Germline V CDR1 and CDR2: KGHSH, LQKENI. This CDR3 spans 17 amino acids. With 1 base removed from V and 0 bases from J, the gap between germline ends came to 13 bases. The CDR3 bases are TGTGCCAGCTCACCACTTTCCCACCGAGTCTCTGGAAACACCATATATTTT. It encodes CASSPLSHRVSGNTIYF.

The chain uses TRBV5-1 and TRBJ1-4; 9 bases line up with TRBD1. Trimming at V came to 7 bases and at J to 7 bases, leaving 11 bases not matched to a gene. Germline CDR1 and CDR2: SGHRS and YFSETQ. This CDR3 has 15 residues. The CDR3 coding sequence is TGCGCCAGCGGAGGTTCGGGACAGGGTAGTGAAAAACTGTTTTTT. Its translation is CASGGSGQGSEKLFF.

This clone has only a few counts. CDR3 in amino acids: CASSRTAQGGYTF. The CDR3 nucleotides read TGTGCCAGCAGTAGGACAGCTCAGGGAGGCTACACCTTC. The V gene is TRBV6-6, the J gene TRBJ1-2; tentatively, D is TRBD1 (6 bases). The CDR3 sequence is 13 residues long. V lost 5 bases to trimming and J lost 8 bases, with 15 bases between them. Germline V gene sequence: CDR1 MNHNY, CDR2 SVGAGI (reference sequence).

This rearrangement joins TRBV5-1 to TRBJ1-6, with 7 bases that match TRBD1. The V gene's germline CDR1 is SGHRS and CDR2 YFSETQ. The V and J ends lost 3 bases and 7 bases, in that order; junction bases with no gene match: 1. This CDR3 has 13 amino acids. The CDR3 nucleotides read TGCGCCAGCAGCTCGACAGGGAATTCACCCCTCCACTTT. It translates to CASSSTGNSPLHF.

The chain couples TRBV14 to TRBJ2-7; no firm D call. V dropped 1 base and J dropped 10 bases, with 14 bases sitting between them. Germline loops: CDR1 SGHDN, CDR2 FVKESK. This CDR3 is built from 13 residues. This CDR3 reads CASSQGLRTPQYF. CDR3 bases: TGTGCCAGCAGCCAAGGGTTAAGGACCCCCCAGTACTTC. The entire variable domain, with the rest obtained from reference TRBV14 and TRBJ2-7, is as follows: EAGVTQFPSHSVIEKGQTVTLRCDPISGHDNLYWYRRVMGKEIKFLLHFVKESKQDESGMPNNRFLAERTGGTYSTLKVQPAELEDSGVYFCASSQGLRTPQYFGPGTRLTVT.

V usage is TRBV11-2 and J usage is TRBJ2-5; D remains unclear. Per germline, CDR1 SGHAT and CDR2 FQNNGV. Trimming pared 1 base from V and 0 bases from J, leaving 3 bases between. CDR3 length: 13 residues. CDR3 protein: CASSLGYQETQYF. DNA for the CDR3: TGTGCCAGCAGCTTAGGGTACCAAGAGACCCAGTACTTC.

The rearrangement links TRBV12-5 to TRBJ1-6; 9 bases line up with TRBD1. This CDR3 contains 16 residues. After removal of 2 bases from V and 11 bases from J, the junction contained 10 bases not matched to a gene. CDR1 and CDR2 (germline): LGHNT, FRNRAP. CDR3 amino acids: CASGLITGTGKTPLHF. As DNA, the CDR3 is TGTGCTAGTGGTTTGATAACCGGGACAGGGAAAACACCCCTCCACTTT.

This chain connects TRBV18 to TRBJ2-6; D not resolved. Trimming pared 3 bases from V and 0 bases from J, leaving 6 bases between. This CDR3 is 15 amino acids long. Germline V lookup: CDR1 KGHSH, CDR2 LQKENI. CDR3 bases: TGTGCCAGCTCACCCGTGGACTCTGGGGCCAACGTCCTGACTTTC. This sequence encodes CASSPVDSGANVLTF.

The chain joins TRBV2 to TRBJ1-1; D is unclear. The CDR3 is made up of 14 amino acids. Germline CDR1 SNHLY, CDR2 FYNNEI. The ends were cut back, 1 base at V and 1 base at J, with 7 bases in the middle. CDR3 DNA: TGTGCCAGCAGTGAAGGTCGGTGGAACACTGAAGCTTTCTTT. As protein: CASSEGRWNTEAFF.

Only one count was recorded for this clone. The gene calls are TRBV10-2 and TRBJ1-6; D ambiguous. Trimming removed 3 bases from V and 9 bases from J, with 9 bases in between. The CDR3 is made up of 13 amino acids. In germline, CDR1 is WSHSY, CDR2 SAAADI. The CDR3 reads CASSDRSGSPLHF. The CDR3, as DNA: TGCGCCAGCAGTGACAGGTCGGGTTCACCCCTCCACTTT.

This clone was observed a single time. This chain uses TRBV6-1 with TRBJ2-5; D remains unclear. Between the trimmed V and J ends, which lost 5 bases and 2 bases, there was a span of 12 bases. CDR3 length: 14 residues. CDR1 and CDR2 (germline): MNHNS, SASEGT. The CDR3 is CASSTWGGQETQYF. The CDR3 DNA reads TGTGCCAGCAGTACGTGGGGTGGACAAGAGACCCAGTACTTC.

J is TRBJ1-1 and V is TRBV18; no reliable D call. This CDR3 contains 11 residues. Germline V lookup: CDR1 KGHSH, CDR2 LQKENI. V dropped 3 bases and J dropped 11 bases, with 10 bases sitting between them. CDR3 sequence reads: CASSPASSAFF. CDR3 in DNA: TGTGCCAGCTCACCCGCATCTTCCGCTTTCTTT. Complete variable domain (other parts from reference TRBV18 and TRBJ1-1): NAGVMQNPRHLVRRRGQEARLRCSPMKGHSHVYWYRQLPEEGLKFMVYLQKENIIDESGMPKERFSAEFPKEGPSILRIQQVVRGDSAAYFCASSPASSAFFGQGTRLTVV.

This clone was detected once. J is TRBJ2-3 and V is TRBV7-9; D possibly uses TRBD1 or TRBD2 (6 bases each). Trimming took off 5 bases at V and 4 bases at J, with 13 bases between the two ends. Germline CDR1 and CDR2: SEHNR and FQNEAQ (reference sequence). This CDR3 has 14 residues. The CDR3: CASSTIRGPDTQYF. The CDR3 nucleotides read TGTGCCAGCAGCACAATCCGGGGGCCAGATACGCAGTATTTT.

V usage is TRBV19 and J usage is TRBJ1-4; unclear D gene. CDR1 is LNHDA and CDR2 is SQIVND in the germline V gene (reference sequence). The CDR3 has 14 amino acids. Trimming took off 7 bases at V and 3 bases at J, with 12 bases between the two ends. The CDR3: CASKSGDSNEKLFF. In nucleotides, the CDR3 is TGTGCCAGTAAATCAGGCGACTCTAATGAAAAACTGTTTTTT.

This chain joins TRBV20-1 and TRBJ2-7; no definite D call. The germline gives CDR1 DFQATT, CDR2 SNEGSKA (reference sequence). There are 10 residues in the CDR3. Trimming stripped 3 bases from V and 3 bases from J, with 3 bases between. CDR3 sequence reads: CSARDYEQYF. CDR3 coding DNA: TGCAGTGCTAGGGACTACGAGCAGTACTTC.

This clone was seen a single time. V is TRBV7-9 and J is TRBJ1-2; D remains ambiguous. This CDR3 has 12 amino acids. Germline V gene lookup returns CDR1 SEHNR and CDR2 FQNEAQ (reference sequence). With 11 bases removed from V and 4 bases from J, the gap between germline ends came to 14 bases. The CDR3 coding sequence is TGTGCCTTACCGGTGCGACCCTATGGCTACACCTTC. As protein: CALPVRPYGYTF.

This clone qualifies as medium-sized. V is TRBV10-2 and J is TRBJ1-5; D is perhaps TRBD1 (5 bases). CDR3 length: 13 amino acids. The V end lost 6 bases, the J end lost 7 bases, and 13 bases lay between the germline ends. In germline, CDR1 is WSHSY, CDR2 SAAADI. The CDR3 region is CASSSGEGQPQHF. For the CDR3, the DNA is TGCGCCAGCAGCTCAGGAGAGGGGCAGCCCCAGCATTTT.

This clone came up once. The gene calls are TRBV10-3 and TRBJ1-3; maybe TRBD1 (6 bases). The CDR3 runs 17 residues. Trimming stripped 3 bases from V and 0 bases from J, with 15 bases between. The germline gives CDR1 ENHRY, CDR2 SYGVKD. The CDR3 loop is CAISEGETGLSGNTIYF. CDR3 in DNA: TGTGCCATCAGTGAAGGTGAGACAGGCCTCTCTGGAAACACCATATATTTT.

This sequence joins TRBV29-1 and TRBJ1-4; 9 nucleotides match TRBD1. The V gene end was trimmed by 7 bases and the J gene end by 8 bases; junction bases not matched to a gene: 8. Germline CDR1 and CDR2: SQVTM and ANQGSEA. The CDR3 has 13 amino acids. CDR3 coding DNA: TGCAGCGGCATGGGACAGGGTAGCGAAAAACTGTTTTTT. Residues: CSGMGQGSEKLFF.

The chain combines TRBV2 with TRBJ1-2; no clear D gene. CDR1 and CDR2 from the germline V gene are SNHLY and FYNNEI. The V end was cut by 8 bases, the J end by 8 bases, with 21 bases between. The CDR3 totals 14 residues. The CDR3 nucleotides read TGTGCCAGCCCGAGAGGGCAGGCGGCTGGAGGCTACACCTTC. Its protein product is CASPRGQAAGGYTF.

This clone is a singleton in its sample. This sequence joins TRBV30 and TRBJ2-1; unclear D gene. V lost 0 bases and J lost 10, with 10 bases in between. CDR1 is GTSNPN and CDR2 is SVGIG in the germline V gene (reference sequence). The length of the CDR3 is 12 residues. CDR3 protein: CAWSVSRWEQFF. CDR3 in DNA: TGTGCCTGGAGTGTTTCGCGATGGGAGCAGTTCTTC.

V is TRBV6-5 and J is TRBJ2-7, with a weak D call TRBD2 (6 bases). V was cut by 4 bases and J by 7 bases, with 14 bases left in between. The CDR3 is made up of 13 amino acids. Germline lookup yields CDR1 MNHEY and CDR2 SVGAGI. In nucleotides, the CDR3 is TGTGCCAGCAGTTCTAGGGGTCGGGGGGAGCAGTACTTC. Encoded protein: CASSSRGRGEQYF.